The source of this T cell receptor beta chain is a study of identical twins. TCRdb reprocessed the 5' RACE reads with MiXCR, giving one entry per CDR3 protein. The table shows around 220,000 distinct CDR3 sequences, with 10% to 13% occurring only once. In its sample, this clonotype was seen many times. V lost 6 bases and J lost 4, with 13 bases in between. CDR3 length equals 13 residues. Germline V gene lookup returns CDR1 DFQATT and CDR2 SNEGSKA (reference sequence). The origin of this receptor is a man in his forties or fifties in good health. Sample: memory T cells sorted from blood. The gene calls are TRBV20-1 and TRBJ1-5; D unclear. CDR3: CSARPLGNQPQHF. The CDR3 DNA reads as TGCAGTGCGCGCCCCTTGGGGAATCAGCCCCAGCATTTT.